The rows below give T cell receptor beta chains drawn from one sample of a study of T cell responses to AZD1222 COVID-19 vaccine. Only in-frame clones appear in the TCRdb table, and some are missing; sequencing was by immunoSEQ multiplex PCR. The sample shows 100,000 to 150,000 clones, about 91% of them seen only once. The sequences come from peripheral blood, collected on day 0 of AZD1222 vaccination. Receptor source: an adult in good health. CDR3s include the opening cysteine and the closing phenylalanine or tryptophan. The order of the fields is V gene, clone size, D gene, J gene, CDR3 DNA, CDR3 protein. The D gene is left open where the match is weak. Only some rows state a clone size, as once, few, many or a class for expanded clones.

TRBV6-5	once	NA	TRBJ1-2	TGTGCCAGCAGCCCCGGGGCGTACTATGGCTACACCTTC	CASSPGAYYGYTF
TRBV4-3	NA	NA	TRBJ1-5	TGCGCCAGCAGCCAAGGCCCCCGGGAACCCCAGCATTTT	CASSQGPREPQHF
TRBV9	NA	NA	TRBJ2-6	TGTGCCAGCAGCCGGGGAGGCCTCTCTGGGGCCAACGTCCTGACTTTC	CASSRGGLSGANVLTF
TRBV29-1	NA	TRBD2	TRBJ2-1	TGCAGCGCTCCGACCTTAGCGGGAGTTACGGATGAGCAGTTCTTC	CSAPTLAGVTDEQFF
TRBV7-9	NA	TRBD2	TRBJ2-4	TGTGCCAGCAGACCCACAAGCGGGATAGCCAAAAACATTCAGTACTTC	CASRPTSGIAKNIQYF
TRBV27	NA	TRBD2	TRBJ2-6	TGTGCCAGCAGTTTCTCCCCCCCTAGCGGGAGAGCTGGGGCCAACGTCCTGACTTTC	CASSFSPPSGRAGANVLTF
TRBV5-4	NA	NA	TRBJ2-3	TGTGCCAGCAGCTCCCCGGGGAGTGGGACAGATACGCAGTATTTT	CASSSPGSGTDTQYF
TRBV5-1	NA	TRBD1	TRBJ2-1	TGCGCCAGCAGCTTGCGGGACAGGGTCGCCCATGAGCAGTTCTTC	CASSLRDRVAHEQFF
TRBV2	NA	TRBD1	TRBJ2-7	TGTGCCAGCTGCAGACAGGGTGCCTACGAGCAGTACTTC	CASCRQGAYEQYF
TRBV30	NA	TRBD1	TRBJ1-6	TGTGCCTGGAGTGTCGCGGGACAGGGGAATTCACCCCTCCACTTT	CAWSVAGQGNSPLHF
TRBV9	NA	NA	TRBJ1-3	TGTGCCAGCAGCCCGCGGGGGGACCTCTCTGGAAACACCATATATTTT	CASSPRGDLSGNTIYF
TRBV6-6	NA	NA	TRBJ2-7	TGTGCCAGCAGTTACCCGGGGACGTCTAACGAGCAGTACTTC	CASSYPGTSNEQYF
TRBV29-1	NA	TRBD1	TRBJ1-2	TGCAGCGCAAGAAAGGGACAGGGCTATGGCTACACCTTC	CSARKGQGYGYTF
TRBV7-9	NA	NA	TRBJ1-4	TGTGCCAGCAGCTTAATGATGGGGGAAGGAGAAAAACTGTTTTTT	CASSLMMGEGEKLFF
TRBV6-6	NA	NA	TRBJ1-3	TGTGCCAGCAGCCAACTCAGCTCTGGAAACACCATATATTTT	CASSQLSSGNTIYF
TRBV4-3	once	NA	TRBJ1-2	TGCGCCAGCAGCCAAGAGAGCAGCTACTATGGCTACACCTTC	CASSQESSYYGYTF
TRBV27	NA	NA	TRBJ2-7	TGTGCCAGCCGTTTTGGTAAGGAGCAGTACTTC	CASRFGKEQYF
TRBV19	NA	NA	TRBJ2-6	TGTGCCAGTGCGATACAGGGTACAACATCTGGGGCCAACGTCCTGACTTTC	CASAIQGTTSGANVLTF
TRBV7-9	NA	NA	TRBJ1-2	TGTGCCAGCAGCTTATCCAGGGACGAGGGCTACACCTTC	CASSLSRDEGYTF
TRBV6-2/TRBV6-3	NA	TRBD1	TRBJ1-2	TGTGCCAGCAGTTACCCCGGGACAGGGGTAGGCTACACCTTC	CASSYPGTGVGYTF
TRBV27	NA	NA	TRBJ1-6	TGTGCCAGCAGTTTAGCGGGACTGGGACCAAATTCACCCCTCCACTTT	CASSLAGLGPNSPLHF
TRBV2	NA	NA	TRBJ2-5	TGTGCCAGCAGTCGCGAGACCCAGTACTTC	CASSRETQYF
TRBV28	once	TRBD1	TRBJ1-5	TGTGCCAGCAGGCGCGGGACAGGTAGCAATCAGCCCCAGCATTTT	CASRRGTGSNQPQHF
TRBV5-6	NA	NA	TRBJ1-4	TGTGCCAGCAGCGGGAGGGGGAAGGAGGAAAAACTGTTTTTT	CASSGRGKEEKLFF
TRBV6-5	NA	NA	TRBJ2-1	TGTGCCAGCAGTTTTCGACAGTACAATGAGCAGTTCTTC	CASSFRQYNEQFF
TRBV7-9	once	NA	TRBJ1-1	TGTGCCAGCAGCCCCCGGGGGAGAGAAGCTTTCTTT	CASSPRGREAFF
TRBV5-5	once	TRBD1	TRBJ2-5	TGTGCCAGCAGCTTAATCCCAGGGGGACAAGAGACCCAGTACTTC	CASSLIPGGQETQYF
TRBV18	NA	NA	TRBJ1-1	TGTGCCAGCTCACCACGTGCGGGAGGGGACACTGAAGCTTTCTTT	CASSPRAGGDTEAFF